Detailed here is one T cell receptor beta chain. The data belong to a study of regulatory T cells in long-lasting Graves disease. Building of the TCR beta libraries involved iRepertoire HTBI primers and Arm-PCR of CDR3 regions. TCRdb processed the multiplex PCR reads anew with MiXCR; each CDR3 protein has one entry. The table lists over 350,000 distinct CDR3 sequences, 15% of them singletons. The CDR3 totals 11 residues. Trimming left V 5 bases short and J 8 bases short, with 7 bases between. Germline CDR1 reads SGHAT; CDR2 reads FQNNGV. The sample's time point: newly diagnosed GD, antithyroid drugs for less than 3 months. The TCR library was made from RNA that had been extracted from PBMCs in TRIzol. These data were also reused for a study on T cells in Graves' hyperthyroidism and ophthalmopathy.

The rearrangement joins TRBV11-2 to TRBJ2-1; no clear D. This receptor was obtained from a woman in her 40s with Graves disease. Sequencing was performed on peripheral blood mononuclear cells (PBMCs), taken at new diagnosis, from a patient treated with antithyroid drugs. CDR3 coding DNA: TGTGCCAGCAGCCCCGGTTATGAGCAGTTCTTC. Encoded protein: CASSPGYEQFF.